These 28 T cell receptor beta chains were all obtained from the same sample, sequenced in a study of vaccination and CD4 T cells after COVID-19. Their antigens are not known. Cultured CD4+ T-cell DNA underwent Oncomine TCR Beta short-read sequencing. TCRdb re-derived calls from the PCR reads in MiXCR, one entry per CDR3 protein. The sample has 20,000 or so distinct CDR3 sequences; about two fifths are singletons. Treatment denoted: roughly 11-day PBMC culture with coronavirus spike peptide pools or control peptides (ViraFEST assay). The sample comprised CD4+ T cells from blood, cultured in vitro. The source is a human donor who had recovered from COVID-19.

V usage is TRBV29-1 and J usage is TRBJ2-7, with 10 bases that match TRBD1. V shed 6 bases and J 2 bases; nucleotides not matched to a gene: 4. The germline V gene has CDR1 SQVTM and CDR2 ANQGSEA. This CDR3 region has 13 residues. This chain's CDR3 is CSVTDRGTYEQYF. Written as DNA, the CDR3 is TGCAGCGTGACGGACAGGGGGACCTACGAGCAGTACTTC.

The chain recombines TRBV6-1 with TRBJ2-2, with 7 bases matching TRBD1. Per the germline V gene, CDR1 is MNHNS and CDR2 is SASEGT. V shed 7 bases and J 2 bases; nucleotides not matched to a gene: 4. CDR3 length: 14 amino acids. CDR3 protein: CASITGANTGELFF. CDR3 nucleotide sequence: TGTGCCAGCATCACAGGGGCCAACACCGGGGAGCTGTTTTTT.

The J gene is TRBJ2-2, the V gene TRBV5-8; 9 positions agree with TRBD1. V trimming: 4 bases; J trimming: 5 bases; junction bases outside the gene matches: 12. This CDR3 is built from 17 residues. In germline, CDR1 is SGHTS, CDR2 YDEGEE. CDR3 region: CASSLGTGTWSTGELFF. The CDR3 DNA reads as TGTGCCAGCAGCCTGGGGACAGGGACGTGGAGTACCGGGGAGCTGTTTTTT.

The V gene is TRBV7-9, the J gene TRBJ2-3; D gene uncertain. With 3 bases removed from V and 0 bases from J, the gap between germline ends came to 13 bases. CDR1 and CDR2 (germline): SEHNR, FQNEAQ (reference sequence). This CDR3 contains 16 residues. This CDR3 reads CASSLGDGISTDTQYF. The CDR3 nucleotides are TGTGCCAGCAGCTTGGGTGACGGTATTAGCACAGATACGCAGTATTTT.

As to this clonotype: The CDR3 ends on some other residue instead of the conserved phenylalanine or tryptophan, so this is likely a read error. The chain employs TRBV24-1 and TRBJ2-5; 10 bases fit TRBD1. CDR3 length equals 17 residues. The V segment lost 4 bases and the J segment 1 base; nucleotides outside the gene matches: 8. From germline, CDR1 is KGHDR and CDR2 SFDVKD. CDR3: CATSEVRTGGFQETQYL. The DNA for the CDR3 is TGTGCCACCAGTGAGGTTAGGACAGGGGGTTTCCAAGAGACCCAGTACCTA.

The gene calls are TRBV4-2 and TRBJ2-2; D gene uncertain. Trimming removed 0 bases from V and 2 bases from J, with 13 bases in between. The CDR3 runs 17 residues. CDR1 and CDR2 from the germline V gene are LGHNA and YNFKEQ. The CDR3 here is CASSQDSNSPNTGELFF. CDR3 DNA sequence: TGTGCCAGCAGCCAAGATAGCAACAGCCCAAACACCGGGGAGCTGTTTTTT.

The V and J genes are TRBV12-3 or TRBV12-4 and TRBJ2-6; D is unclear. The V and J ends lost 2 bases and 4 bases respectively, with 9 bases between them. The CDR3 contains 15 residues. The CDR3: CASSLPLRGANVLTF. DNA of the CDR3: TGTGCCAGCAGTTTACCCCTGCGGGGGGCCAACGTCCTGACTTTC.

In this sample, this clonotype turned up a few times. The V call is TRBV21-1, the J call TRBJ2-3; TRBD1, the table's D call, lacks a check against the DNA. TRBV21-1 is noted as a pseudogene. The CDR3 loop spans 16 amino acids. CDR3 sequence (DNA): TGTGCCAGCAGCCCTATTACAGGGGGTTGGGGAGATACGCAGTATTTT. Translated, it gives CASSPITGGWGDTQYF.

V usage is TRBV12-5 and J usage is TRBJ2-7; TRBD2 agrees at 11 bases. V dropped 0 bases and J dropped 0; count of bases not matched to a gene: 10. In germline, CDR1 is LGHNT, CDR2 FRNRAP. The length of the CDR3 is 19 residues. The CDR3 here is CASGLVPPLAGASSYEQYF. Written as DNA, the CDR3 is TGTGCTAGTGGTTTGGTACCGCCACTAGCGGGGGCATCCTCCTACGAGCAGTACTTC.

This clonotype has only a few counts. The V gene is TRBV19, the J gene TRBJ1-4; weak D call: TRBD1 (6 bases). The germline V gene has CDR1 LNHDA and CDR2 SQIVND (reference sequence). The V gene lost 4 bases and the J gene lost 7 bases, with 13 bases spanning the gap. The CDR3 runs 14 residues. The CDR3 DNA follows: TGTGCCAGTAGTACTACAGGGTTGGGTGAAAAACTGTTTTTT. As protein: CASSTTGLGEKLFF.

The genes are TRBV20-1 and TRBJ2-7, with 16 positions matching TRBD2. The CDR3 spans 16 residues. Germline values: CDR1 DFQATT, CDR2 SNEGSKA (reference sequence). The V and J ends lost 2 bases and 5 bases, in that order; junction bases with no gene match: 6. In nucleotides, the CDR3 is TGCAGTGCTAGAAACCCGGGACTAGCGGGAGGGAACGAGCAGTACTTC. This encodes CSARNPGLAGGNEQYF.

The V and J genes are TRBV29-1 and TRBJ1-1; 7 bases align to TRBD1. This CDR3 has 11 residues. Germline V gene sequence: CDR1 SQVTM, CDR2 ANQGSEA. The CDR3, as DNA: TGCAGTGGGACAGACAACACTGAAGCTTTCTTT. It translates to CSGTDNTEAFF.

V and J are TRBV29-1 and TRBJ1-4; TRBD1 agrees at 7 bases. Germline V gene data show CDR1 as SQVTM and CDR2 as ANQGSEA. The CDR3 has 14 residues. J lost 5 bases, V lost 4 bases, and 7 bases had no gene match. The CDR3 region has the DNA TGCAGCGTTGGGGGCGGCAGGGGGAATGAAAAACTGTTTTTT. The encoded protein is CSVGGGRGNEKLFF.

This sequence joins TRBV7-3 and TRBJ2-2; 10 bases agree with TRBD1. The CDR3 consists of 16 residues. The ends lost 5 bases at V and 6 bases at J; junction bases unmatched: 9. Germline V gene sequence: CDR1 SGHTA, CDR2 FQGTGA. Here the CDR3 reads CASSGGDRGMAGELFF. The CDR3 DNA reads TGTGCCAGCAGCGGAGGGGACAGGGGTATGGCCGGGGAGCTGTTTTTT.

V is TRBV11-2 and J is TRBJ2-1, with 7 bases that match TRBD2. There are 15 residues in the CDR3. Germline CDR1 and CDR2: SGHAT and FQNNGV. V lost 0 bases, J lost 8 bases, and 7 bases stayed unmatched. CDR3 bases: TGTGCCAGCAGCTTAGATTGGTCTGCGGGAGATGAGCAGTTCTTC. Its translation: CASSLDWSAGDEQFF. Combining the CDR3 with reference TRBV11-2 and TRBJ2-1 gives the whole variable domain EAGVAQSPRYKIIEKRQSVAFWCNPISGHATLYWYQQILGQGPKLLIQFQNNGVVDDSQLPKDRFSAERLKGVDSTLKIQPAKLEDSAVYLCASSLDWSAGDEQFFGPGTRLTVL.

This clonotype showed up just a few times. The rearrangement joins TRBV20-1 to TRBJ1-1; the D gene is possibly TRBD1 (5 bases). The CDR3 extends over 16 amino acids. In germline, CDR1 is DFQATT, CDR2 SNEGSKA (reference sequence). Trimming removed 0 bases at V and 8 bases at J, with 22 bases between. Here the CDR3 DNA reads TGCAGTGCTAGAGATAGGGGATGGACGGCAGAATCAGAAGCTTTCTTT. Translated, it gives CSARDRGWTAESEAFF.

This chain uses TRBV27 with TRBJ2-1, with D perhaps matching TRBD1 (5 bases). CDR1 is MNHEY and CDR2 is SMNVEV in the germline V gene (reference sequence). The V end was cut by 3 bases, the J end by 5 bases, with 17 bases between. The CDR3 extends over 16 amino acids. CDR3 sequence: CASSFGATYLDNEQFF. The CDR3 DNA is TGTGCCAGCAGTTTTGGGGCTACCTATCTAGACAATGAGCAGTTCTTC.

V is TRBV7-9 and J is TRBJ2-5, with 7 bases lining up with TRBD2. CDR3 length: 16 residues. The V segment lost 2 bases and the J segment 2 bases; nucleotides outside the gene matches: 8. Germline V gene lookup returns CDR1 SEHNR and CDR2 FQNEAQ (reference sequence). The CDR3, as DNA: TGTGCCAGCAGCTTAACTAGCGCACTGCAACAAGAGACCCAGTACTTC. Protein: CASSLTSALQQETQYF.

This clonotype has a handful of counts. The V call is TRBV19, the J call TRBJ2-1, with TRBD2 as a possible D gene (6 bases). This CDR3 has 17 residues. Trimming took 4 bases from V and 2 from J, leaving 18 bases between them. Germline assignment: CDR1 LNHDA and CDR2 SQIVND (reference sequence). The CDR3 sequence is CASSTYGTRQTYNEQFF. The CDR3 DNA reads as TGTGCCAGTAGTACTTACGGGACTCGACAAACCTACAATGAGCAGTTCTTC.

This clonotype came up a few times. The CDR3 reads CASSPLGQSYEQYF. The DNA for the CDR3 is TGTGCCAGCAGCCCTCTGGGACAATCCTACGAGCAGTACTTC. The rearrangement uses TRBV7-2 and TRBJ2-7, with TRBD1 as a possible D gene (6 bases). CDR1 is SGHTA and CDR2 is FQGNSA in the germline V gene. V gave up 5 bases and J gave up 1 base, with 12 bases separating them. The CDR3 length is 14 residues.

This chain links TRBV7-3 with TRBJ2-2, with D possibly matching TRBD1 (5 bases). The length of the CDR3 is 16 residues. V gave up 6 bases and J gave up 7 bases, with 21 bases separating them. CDR1 SGHTA and CDR2 FQGTGA come from the germline V gene. The DNA for the CDR3 is TGTGCCAGCAGGCCTCAGGGAATTTACACCAGCGGGGAGCTGTTTTTT. Translation gives CASRPQGIYTSGELFF.

A few counts support this clonotype. The gene calls are TRBV7-6 and TRBJ1-6; weak D call: TRBD1 (6 bases). The CDR3 is 14 residues long. The germline gives CDR1 SGHVS, CDR2 FNYEAQ. The V end was cut by 11 bases, the J end by 8 bases, with 19 bases between. Here the CDR3 DNA reads TGTGCCGTCTCTTTATTGAACAGGGATTCACCCCTCCACTTT. Translated, it gives CAVSLLNRDSPLHF.

The V and J genes are TRBV7-9 and TRBJ2-4; D not certain. This CDR3 is 15 amino acids long. Trimming stripped 5 bases from V and 3 bases from J, with 14 bases between. CDR1 and CDR2 (germline): SEHNR, FQNEAQ (reference sequence). CDR3: CASSPDGYVKNIQYF. CDR3 bases: TGTGCCAGCAGCCCAGATGGGTACGTCAAAAACATTCAGTACTTC.

This clonotype was detected a few times. The chain joins TRBV10-1 to TRBJ1-5; D uncertain. Germline V gene lookup returns CDR1 WNHNN and CDR2 SYGVQD (reference sequence). The CDR3 totals 14 residues. Trimming removed 4 bases from V and 3 bases from J, with 10 bases in between. The CDR3 protein is CASSATGSNQPQHF. CDR3 in DNA: TGCGCCAGCAGTGCTACGGGGTCCAATCAGCCCCAGCATTTT.

This clonotype was observed a handful of times. V usage is TRBV7-9 and J usage is TRBJ1-6; 9 positions agree with TRBD1. Trimming took 5 bases from V and 7 from J; bases not matched to a gene: 9. From germline, CDR1 is SEHNR and CDR2 FQNEAQ (reference sequence). CDR3 length: 16 residues. CDR3 sequence reads: CASSRDGTGRNSPLHF. CDR3 in DNA: TGTGCCAGCAGCCGTGACGGGACAGGGCGGAATTCACCCCTCCACTTT.

This chain links TRBV6-4 with TRBJ2-3, with 7 bases aligning to TRBD1. V lost 4 bases to trimming and J lost 8 bases; unmatched junction nucleotides: 6. The CDR3 is 13 residues long. Germline-derived CDR1 and CDR2 are MRHNA and SNTAGT. CDR3 residues: CASSGDRAGTQYF. CDR3 DNA sequence: TGTGCCAGCAGTGGCGACAGGGCAGGTACGCAGTATTTT.

This clonotype was observed a few times. The chain uses TRBV15 and TRBJ1-5; 7 positions agree with TRBD1. Per the germline V gene, CDR1 is LNHNV and CDR2 is YYDKDF (reference sequence). V trimming: 2 bases; J trimming: 3 bases; junction bases outside the gene matches: 4. This CDR3 comprises 15 residues. CDR3 in amino acids: CATSRQQGYNQPQHF. The DNA of the CDR3 is TGTGCCACCAGCAGACAACAGGGGTACAATCAGCCCCAGCATTTT.

This chain connects TRBV18 to TRBJ1-1; tentative D call: TRBD1 (5 bases). The CDR3 spans 15 residues. Germline V gene sequence: CDR1 KGHSH, CDR2 LQKENI. V was shortened by 1 base and J by 5 bases, with 14 bases between the two germline ends. CDR3 DNA: TGTGCCAGCTCACCACTTTTGGTTGAGGGGACTGAAGCTTTCTTT. Amino acids: CASSPLLVEGTEAFF.